This T cell receptor (beta chain) stems from a study of regulatory T cells in long-lasting Graves disease. Overall study results and limits: It was in persistent disease that TRBV28, TRBJ1-2 and TRBJ2-5 were favored.

There are a few counts of this clonotype. Its antigen is undetermined. In building TCR beta libraries, iRepertoire HTBI primers were used together with Arm-PCR of CDR3 regions. TCRdb independently ran MiXCR on the multiplex PCR reads; one entry per CDR3 protein. Of a few hundred thousand distinct CDR3 sequences in the sample, more than 20% are singletons; the top ten hold under 35%. The ends were cut back, 6 bases at V and 9 bases at J, with 12 bases in the middle. This CDR3 is 12 amino acids long. Looked up from germline, CDR1 is MDHEN and CDR2 is SYDVKM. Time point indicated: persistent/refractory GD, antithyroid drugs over 5 years with positive TRAb. There was RNA extracted from PBMCs, and the TCR library was made from it.

V is TRBV28 and J is TRBJ2-1; D is unresolved. The source of this sequence is a woman aged 40 to 55 with Graves disease. The sample was peripheral blood mononuclear cells (PBMCs), taken when the disease was refractory, from a patient treated with antithyroid drugs. DNA of the CDR3: TGTGCCAGCAGCCGACGTAGAGGTGAGCAGTTCTTC. Amino acids: CASSRRRGEQFF. The whole variable domain, remainder taken from reference TRBV28 and TRBJ2-1, is DVKVTQSSRYLVKRTGEKVFLECVQDMDHENMFWYRQDPGLGLRLIYFSYDVKMKEKGDIPEGYSVSREKKERFSLILESASTNQTSMYLCASSRRRGEQFFGPGTRLTVL.